This T cell receptor (beta chain) was observed in a study of CDR3 diversity in severe acne. The germline gives CDR1 KGHSH, CDR2 LQKENI. Trimming at V came to 6 bases and at J to 9 bases, leaving 14 bases not matched to a gene. CDR3 length: 16 amino acids. This clonotype has a handful of counts. MiXCR, applied by TCRdb to the PCR reads, yields one record per CDR3 protein. The table records around 91,000 distinct CDR3 sequences, 51% of them present only once. The specimen sequenced was blood. This chain uses TRBV18 with TRBJ1-6, with TRBD1 matching 7 bases. This receptor was obtained from a male donor in good health, without acne. The CDR3 sequence: CASSQRDTGARSPLHF. The CDR3, as DNA: TGTGCCAGCTCTCAAAGGGATACAGGGGCCCGTTCACCCCTCCACTTT.